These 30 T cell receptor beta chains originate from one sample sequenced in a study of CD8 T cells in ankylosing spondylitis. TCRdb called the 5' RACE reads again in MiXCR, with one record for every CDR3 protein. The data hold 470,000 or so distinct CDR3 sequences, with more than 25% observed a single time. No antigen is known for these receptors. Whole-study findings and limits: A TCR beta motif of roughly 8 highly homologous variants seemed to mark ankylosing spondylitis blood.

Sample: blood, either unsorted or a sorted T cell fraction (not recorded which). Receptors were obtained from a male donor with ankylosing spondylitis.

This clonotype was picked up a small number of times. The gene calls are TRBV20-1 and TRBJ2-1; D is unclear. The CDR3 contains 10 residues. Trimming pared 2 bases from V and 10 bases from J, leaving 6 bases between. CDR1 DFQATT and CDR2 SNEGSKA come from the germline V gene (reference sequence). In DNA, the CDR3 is TGCAGTGCTAGACGCAGGGAGCAGTTCTTC. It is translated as CSARRREQFF.

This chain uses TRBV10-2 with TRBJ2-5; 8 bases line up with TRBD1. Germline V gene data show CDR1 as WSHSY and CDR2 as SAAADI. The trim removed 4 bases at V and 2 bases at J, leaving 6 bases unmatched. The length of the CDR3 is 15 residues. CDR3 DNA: TGCGCCAGCAGTGTGTCCAGGGGGCAACAAGAGACCCAGTACTTC. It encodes CASSVSRGQQETQYF.

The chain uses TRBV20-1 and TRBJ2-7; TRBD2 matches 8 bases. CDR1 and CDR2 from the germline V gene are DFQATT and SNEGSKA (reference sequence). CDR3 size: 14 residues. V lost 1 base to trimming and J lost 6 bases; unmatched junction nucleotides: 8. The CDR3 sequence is CSARVPGTSGEQYF. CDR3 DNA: TGCAGTGCTAGAGTACCCGGCACTAGCGGCGAGCAGTACTTC.

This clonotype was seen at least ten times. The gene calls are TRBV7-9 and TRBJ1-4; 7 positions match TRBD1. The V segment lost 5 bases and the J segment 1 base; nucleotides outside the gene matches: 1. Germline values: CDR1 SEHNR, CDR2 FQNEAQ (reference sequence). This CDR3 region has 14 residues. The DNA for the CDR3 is TGTGCCAGCAGCCGACAGGGAACTAATGAAAAACTGTTTTTT. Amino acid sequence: CASSRQGTNEKLFF.

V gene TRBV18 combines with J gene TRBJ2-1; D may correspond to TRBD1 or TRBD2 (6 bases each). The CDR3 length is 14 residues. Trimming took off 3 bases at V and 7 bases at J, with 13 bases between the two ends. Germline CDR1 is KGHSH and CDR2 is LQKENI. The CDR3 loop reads CASSPTTGANEQFF. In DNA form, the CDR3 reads TGTGCCAGCTCACCGACGACGGGGGCAAATGAGCAGTTCTTC.

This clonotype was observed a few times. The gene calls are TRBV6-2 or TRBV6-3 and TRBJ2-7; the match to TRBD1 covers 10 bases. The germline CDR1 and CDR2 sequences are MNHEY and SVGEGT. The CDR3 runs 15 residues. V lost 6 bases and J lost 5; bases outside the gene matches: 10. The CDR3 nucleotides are TGTGCCAGCAGACCCCTCGGGACAGGGGCCCACGAGCAGTACGTC. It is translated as CASRPLGTGAHEQYV.

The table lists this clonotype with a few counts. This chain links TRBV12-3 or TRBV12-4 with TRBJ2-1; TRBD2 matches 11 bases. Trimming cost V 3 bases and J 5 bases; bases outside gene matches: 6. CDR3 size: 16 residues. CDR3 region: CASSLFVAGGNNEQFF. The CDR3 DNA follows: TGTGCCAGCAGTTTGTTTGTAGCGGGAGGGAACAATGAGCAGTTCTTC.

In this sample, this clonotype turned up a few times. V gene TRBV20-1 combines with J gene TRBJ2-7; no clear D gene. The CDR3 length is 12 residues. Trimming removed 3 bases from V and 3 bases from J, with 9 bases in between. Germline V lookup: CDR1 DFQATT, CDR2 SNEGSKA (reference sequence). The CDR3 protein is CSARGPGYEQYF. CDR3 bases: TGCAGTGCTAGGGGCCCCGGCTACGAGCAGTACTTC.

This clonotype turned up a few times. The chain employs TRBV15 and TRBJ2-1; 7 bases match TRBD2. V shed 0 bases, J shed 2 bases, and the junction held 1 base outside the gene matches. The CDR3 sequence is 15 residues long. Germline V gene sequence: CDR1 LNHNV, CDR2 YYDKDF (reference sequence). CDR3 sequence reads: CATSRELATYNEQFF. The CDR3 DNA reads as TGTGCCACCAGCAGAGAACTAGCGACCTACAATGAGCAGTTCTTC.

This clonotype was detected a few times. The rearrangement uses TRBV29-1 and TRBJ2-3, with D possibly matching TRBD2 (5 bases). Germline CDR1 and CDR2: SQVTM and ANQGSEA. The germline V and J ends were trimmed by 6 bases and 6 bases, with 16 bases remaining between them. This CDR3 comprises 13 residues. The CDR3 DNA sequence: TGCAGCGTGAGCGAGGGATTAACCGATACGCAGTATTTT. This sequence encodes CSVSEGLTDTQYF.

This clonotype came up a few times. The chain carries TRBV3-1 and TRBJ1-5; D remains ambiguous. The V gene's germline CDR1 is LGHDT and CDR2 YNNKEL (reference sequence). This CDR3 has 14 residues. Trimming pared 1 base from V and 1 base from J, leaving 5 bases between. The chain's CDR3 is CASSQAGSNQPQHF. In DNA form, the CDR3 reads TGTGCCAGCAGCCAAGCCGGCAGCAATCAGCCCCAGCATTTT. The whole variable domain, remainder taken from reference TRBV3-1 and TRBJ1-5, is DTAVSQTPKYLVTQMGNDKSIKCEQNLGHDTMYWYKQDSKKFLKIMFSYNNKELIINETVPNRFSPKSPDKAHLNLHINSLELGDSAVYFCASSQAGSNQPQHFGDGTRLSIL.

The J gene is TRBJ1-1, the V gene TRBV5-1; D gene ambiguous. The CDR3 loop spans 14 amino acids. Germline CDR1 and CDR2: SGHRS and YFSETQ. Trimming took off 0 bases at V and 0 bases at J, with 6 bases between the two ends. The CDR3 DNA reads TGCGCCAGCAGCTTGGAGGTCCTGAACACTGAAGCTTTCTTT. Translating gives CASSLEVLNTEAFF.

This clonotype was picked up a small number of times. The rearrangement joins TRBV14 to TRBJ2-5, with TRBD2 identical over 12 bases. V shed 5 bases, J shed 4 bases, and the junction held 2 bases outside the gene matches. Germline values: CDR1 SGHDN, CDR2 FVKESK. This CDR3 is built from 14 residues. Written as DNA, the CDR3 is TGTGCCAGCAGCTTGACTAGCGGGAGAGAGACCCAGTACTTC. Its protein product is CASSLTSGRETQYF.

CDR3 protein: CASSQETGANGYTF. In DNA form, the CDR3 reads TGTGCCAGCAGCCAAGAGACAGGGGCAAATGGCTACACCTTC. The rearrangement uses TRBV4-2 and TRBJ1-2, with 8 bases aligning to TRBD1. The CDR3 is 14 amino acids. The germline V gene has CDR1 LGHNA and CDR2 YNFKEQ. With 0 bases clipped from V and 6 bases from J, the junction kept 3 bases outside the gene matches.

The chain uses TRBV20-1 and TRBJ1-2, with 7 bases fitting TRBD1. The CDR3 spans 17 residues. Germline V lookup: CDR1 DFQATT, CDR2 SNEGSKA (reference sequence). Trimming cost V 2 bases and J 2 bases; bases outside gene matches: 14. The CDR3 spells CSARPNQEVQGNYGYTF. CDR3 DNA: TGCAGTGCTAGACCCAACCAAGAGGTACAGGGGAACTATGGCTACACCTTC.

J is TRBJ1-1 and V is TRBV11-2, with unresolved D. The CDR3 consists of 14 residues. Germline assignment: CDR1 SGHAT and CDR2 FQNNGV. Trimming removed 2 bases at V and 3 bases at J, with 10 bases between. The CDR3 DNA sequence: TGTGCCAGCAGCTTATTCGGTTCTTACACTGAAGCTTTCTTT. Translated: CASSLFGSYTEAFF.

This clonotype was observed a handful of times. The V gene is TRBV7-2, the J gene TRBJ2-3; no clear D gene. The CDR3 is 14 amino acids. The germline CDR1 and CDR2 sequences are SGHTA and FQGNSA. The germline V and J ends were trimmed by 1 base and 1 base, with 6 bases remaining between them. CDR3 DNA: TGTGCCAGCAGCTTAGTGGCCCGCACAGATACGCAGTATTTT. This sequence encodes CASSLVARTDTQYF.

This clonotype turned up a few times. The CDR3 protein is CATSDAADGSYNEQFF. The CDR3 DNA reads TGTGCCACCAGTGATGCCGCGGACGGCTCCTACAATGAGCAGTTCTTC. The rearrangement uses TRBV24-1 and TRBJ2-1, with D uncertain. CDR3 length: 16 amino acids. Germline loops: CDR1 KGHDR, CDR2 SFDVKD. Trimming stripped 3 bases from V and 0 bases from J, with 11 bases between.

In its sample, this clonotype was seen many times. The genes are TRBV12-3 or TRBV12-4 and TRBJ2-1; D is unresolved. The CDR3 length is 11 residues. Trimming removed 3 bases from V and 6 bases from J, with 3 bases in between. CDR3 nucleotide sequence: TGTGCCAGCAGTTTTATCAATGAGCAGTTCTTC. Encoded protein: CASSFINEQFF.

The CDR3: CASSQFGVRYNEQFF. The CDR3 nucleotides are TGCGCCAGCAGCCAATTTGGGGTCCGGTACAATGAGCAGTTCTTC. The chain employs TRBV4-1 and TRBJ2-1; D uncertain. The CDR3 runs 15 residues. V lost 2 bases and J lost 4, with 12 bases in between. From germline, CDR1 is MGHRA and CDR2 YSYEKL.

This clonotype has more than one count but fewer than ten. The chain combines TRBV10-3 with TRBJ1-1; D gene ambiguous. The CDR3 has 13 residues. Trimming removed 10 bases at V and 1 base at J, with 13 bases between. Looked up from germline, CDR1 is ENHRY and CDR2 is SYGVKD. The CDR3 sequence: CATQAQPNTEAFF. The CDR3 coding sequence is TGTGCCACGCAGGCACAGCCGAACACTGAAGCTTTCTTT.

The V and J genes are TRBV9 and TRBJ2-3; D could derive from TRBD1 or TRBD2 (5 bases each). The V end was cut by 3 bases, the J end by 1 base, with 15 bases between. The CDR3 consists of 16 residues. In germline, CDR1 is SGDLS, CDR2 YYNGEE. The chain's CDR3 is CASSAPLGRGTDTQYF. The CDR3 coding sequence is TGTGCCAGCAGCGCCCCATTGGGGCGGGGCACAGATACGCAGTATTTT.

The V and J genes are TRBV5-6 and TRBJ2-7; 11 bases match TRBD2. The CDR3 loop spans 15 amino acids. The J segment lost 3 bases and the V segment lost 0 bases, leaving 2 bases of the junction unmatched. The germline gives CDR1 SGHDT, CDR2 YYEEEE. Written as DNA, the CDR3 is TGTGCCAGCAGCTTGGGACTAGCGGGAAACTACGAGCAGTACGTC. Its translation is CASSLGLAGNYEQYV.

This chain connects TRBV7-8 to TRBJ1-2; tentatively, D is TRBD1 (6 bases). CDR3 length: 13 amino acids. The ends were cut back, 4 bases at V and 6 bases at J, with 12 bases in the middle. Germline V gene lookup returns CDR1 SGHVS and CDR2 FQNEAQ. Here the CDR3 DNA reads TGTGCCAGCAGCTCACACACAGGGAATGGCTACACCTTC. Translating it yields CASSSHTGNGYTF.

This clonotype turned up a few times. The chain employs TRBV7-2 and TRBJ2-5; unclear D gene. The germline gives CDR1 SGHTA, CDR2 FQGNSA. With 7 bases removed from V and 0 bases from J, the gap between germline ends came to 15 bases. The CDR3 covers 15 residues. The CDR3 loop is CASTESGTYQETQYF. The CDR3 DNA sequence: TGTGCCAGCACCGAATCTGGTACATACCAAGAGACCCAGTACTTC. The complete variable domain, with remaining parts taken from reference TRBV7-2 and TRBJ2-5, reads GAGVSQSPSNKVTEKGKDVELRCDPISGHTALYWYRQSLGQGLEFLIYFQGNSAPDKSGLPSDRFSAERTGGSVSTLTIQRTQQEDSAVYLCASTESGTYQETQYFGPGTRLLVL.

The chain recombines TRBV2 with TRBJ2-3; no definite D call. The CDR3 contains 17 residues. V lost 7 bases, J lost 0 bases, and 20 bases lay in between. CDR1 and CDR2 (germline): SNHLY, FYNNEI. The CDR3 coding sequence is TGTGCCAGCAAATCAGGTTTGGTTGGAATGAGCACAGATACGCAGTATTTT. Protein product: CASKSGLVGMSTDTQYF.

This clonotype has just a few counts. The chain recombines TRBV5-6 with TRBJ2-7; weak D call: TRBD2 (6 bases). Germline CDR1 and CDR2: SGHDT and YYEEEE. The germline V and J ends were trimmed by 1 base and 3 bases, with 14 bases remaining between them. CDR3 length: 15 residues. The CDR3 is CASSLMTGLNYEQYV. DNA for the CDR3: TGTGCCAGCAGCTTGATGACGGGACTTAACTACGAGCAGTACGTC.

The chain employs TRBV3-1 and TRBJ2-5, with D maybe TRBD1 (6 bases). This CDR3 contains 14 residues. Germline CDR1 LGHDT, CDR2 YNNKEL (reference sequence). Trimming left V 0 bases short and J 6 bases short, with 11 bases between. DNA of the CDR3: TGTGCCAGCAGCCAAGACAGGGGTTTGCAGACCCAGTACTTC. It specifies CASSQDRGLQTQYF.

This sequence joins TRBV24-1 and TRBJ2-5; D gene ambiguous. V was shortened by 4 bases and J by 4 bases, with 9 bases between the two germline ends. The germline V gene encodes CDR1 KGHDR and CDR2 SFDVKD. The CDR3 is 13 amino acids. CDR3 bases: TGTGCCACCAGTGACTTCGGCGTAGAGACCCAGTACTTC. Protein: CATSDFGVETQYF.

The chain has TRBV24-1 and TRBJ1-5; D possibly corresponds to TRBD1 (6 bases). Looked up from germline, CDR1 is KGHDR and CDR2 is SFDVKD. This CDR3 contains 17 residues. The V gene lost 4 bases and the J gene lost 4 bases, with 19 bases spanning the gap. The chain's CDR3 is CATSDPEGPGANQPQHF. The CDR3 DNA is TGTGCCACCAGTGACCCCGAGGGACCGGGGGCAAATCAGCCCCAGCATTTT.